This TCR beta chain was obtained from a study of T-cell memory formation after mild COVID-19. TCRdb reprocessed the 5' RACE reads with MiXCR, giving one entry per CDR3 protein. The table has about 270,000 distinct CDR3 sequences, roughly 15% seen once; the top ten hold around 23%. The V and J ends lost 1 base and 1 base respectively, with 11 bases between them. Germline CDR1 is SEHNR and CDR2 is FQNEAQ (reference sequence). CDR3 size: 15 residues. The sample comprised PBMCs or a T cell subset sorted from them (not recorded which). This sequence originates from a young man who had mild COVID-19 (a few samples of this study predate the infection). Cell type and time point are not known. J is TRBJ2-7 and V is TRBV7-9; D not certain. The CDR3 region has the DNA TGTGCCAGCAGCTTAGGGTACCAGCAATCCTACGAGCAGTACTTC. Its protein product is CASSLGYQQSYEQYF.